A selection of T cell receptor beta chains follows, all from one sample in a study of blood T cell repertoires in COVID-19. Measured with immunoSEQ multiplex PCR; TCRdb has only the in-frame clones, and not every one. The table has 400,000 to 450,000 clones, around nine tenths seen once. Source material: peripheral blood. These receptor sequences come from a woman between 35 and 50 years old with COVID-19, enrolled during active disease. CDR3s include the opening cysteine and the closing phenylalanine or tryptophan. A D gene is named only where the DNA matches it firmly. Clone size appears in some rows only: once, few, many, or a class for an expanded clone.

.	TRBV30	.	TRBJ1-6	TGTGCCTGGGGGGAACCCCCGGGTTGGAATTCACCCCTCCACTTT	CAWGEPPGWNSPLHF
.	TRBV6-6	.	TRBJ2-5	TGTGCCAGCAGTTACGGGCCGCAAGAGACCCAGTACTTC	CASSYGPQETQYF
.	TRBV5-6	.	TRBJ2-6	TGTGCCAGCAGCCCGGAGGGGGGGGGTCGCTCCTCTGGGGCCAACGTCCTGACTTTC	CASSPEGGGRSSGANVLTF
.	TRBV19	.	TRBJ2-7	TGTGCCAGTAGTATTAGCCAGAGGACCTACGAGCAGTACTTC	CASSISQRTYEQYF
.	TRBV18	once	TRBJ2-7	TGTGCCAGCTCACCAGGGGCCCACGAGCAGTACTTC	CASSPGAHEQYF
.	TRBV27	.	TRBJ1-6	TGTGCCAGCAGTTTATCGAAAGGGACATTGAGGTCACCCCTCCACTTT	CASSLSKGTLRSPLHF
.	TRBV5-8	.	TRBJ1-4	TGTGCCAGCAGCCGAATACAGGGAGGGGAAAAACTGTTTTTT	CASSRIQGGEKLFF
TRBD1	TRBV3-1/TRBV3-2	.	TRBJ1-2	TGTGCCAGCAGCCAGGGACAGGGGATTTCTGGCTACACCTTC	CASSQGQGISGYTF
TRBD2	TRBV27	.	TRBJ2-1	TGTGCCAGCGTCGACCGCGGGGAGGGTTACAATGAGCAGTTCTTC	CASVDRGEGYNEQFF
TRBD1	TRBV7-2	.	TRBJ2-4	TGTGCCAGCAGCTCAACAGGGGGCAAAAACATTCAGTACTTC	CASSSTGGKNIQYF
.	TRBV27	.	TRBJ2-2	TGTGCCAGCAGTTACTCGACCGGGGAGCTGTTTTTT	CASSYSTGELFF
.	TRBV27	.	TRBJ2-7	TGTGCCAGCAGTTTATCGGGGGGAACGGTCTACGAGCAGTACTTC	CASSLSGGTVYEQYF
.	TRBV7-9	.	TRBJ2-7	TGTGCCAGCAGCTGGGGGCAGCGGACAGTACTCTCCTACGAGCAGTACTTC	CASSWGQRTVLSYEQYF
TRBD1	TRBV30	.	TRBJ1-1	TGTGCCTCGGACAGGGGGCTGAACACTGAAGCTTTCTTT	CASDRGLNTEAFF
TRBD2	TRBV6-5	.	TRBJ2-2	TGTGCCAGCAGTCTGACTAGCGGGACCTCCCCGGAGCTGTTTTTT	CASSLTSGTSPELFF
TRBD1	TRBV19	.	TRBJ1-6	TGTGCCAGTAGTATAGATGCCCGGACAGGGACTCGCTCACCCCTCCACTTT	CASSIDARTGTRSPLHF